This T cell receptor beta chain was recovered during a study of T cells in Graves' hyperthyroidism and ophthalmopathy. General study results and limits: Most clonotypes expanded in the thyroid (above 0.001) were also present in blood.

Patients with ophthalmopathy all had a Clinical Activity Score of at least 3, a NOSPECS grade of at least 4 and duration under 3 months. Each diagnosis drew on symptoms, thyroxine, TRAb, thyroid ultrasound and orbital computed tomography findings. Source material for PBMCs was about 11 ml fresh peripheral blood. Amplified TCR beta CDR3 regions came from RNA transcripts. Initially, a first-round RT-PCR of the TCR CDR3 employed the HTBI primer set. TCRdb ran MiXCR on the multiplex PCR reads and lists one entry per CDR3 protein. The sample carries about 330,000 distinct CDR3 sequences, about 13% recorded once. V lost 5 bases and J lost 0; bases outside the gene matches: 3. Germline CDR1 is SGHTA and CDR2 is FQGNSA. The CDR3 is 15 amino acids. This clonotype was observed many times. Its matching antigen is unknown.

The V gene is TRBV7-2, the J gene TRBJ2-2, with 7 bases lining up with TRBD1. This receptor was obtained from a woman aged 40 to 55 with Graves' ophthalmopathy. Sequences were obtained from blood. The CDR3 DNA sequence: TGTGCCAGCAGCCGGGACAGCTCGAACACCGGGGAGCTGTTTTTT. Its translation is CASSRDSSNTGELFF.